These 9 T cell receptor beta chains were sequenced from one sample in a study of blood T cell repertoires in COVID-19 (dated by TCRdb to 2018 to 2020). Receptors were amplified or captured by the immunoSEQ multiplex PCR assay. Entries here come from immuneACCESS through TCRdb and include only in-frame sequences with V and J called. Some clones fail to appear in such tables; in the studies checked, an unresolved V gene covers under half of the shortfall, and the cause of the remainder is unknown. The sample contains about 400,000 clones, approximately 90% of them found a single time. The ten largest clones capture about 10% of the sample. What was sequenced was PBMCs or T cells enriched from blood (not recorded which). The receptors were sampled from a woman aged 45-60 years who had recovered from COVID-19.

The chain has TRBV2 and TRBJ1-2; TRBD1 might be the D (5 bases). The V and J ends lost 11 bases and 0 bases respectively, with 13 bases between them. Looked up from germline, CDR1 is SNHLY and CDR2 is FYNNEI. This CDR3 comprises 13 residues. CDR3 nucleotides: TGTGCCTCGGGGGGGACCTCTAACTATGGCTACACCTTC. Its protein product is CASGGTSNYGYTF.

The rearrangement uses TRBV3-1 (or the pseudogene TRBV3-2) and TRBJ2-1, with 8 bases matching TRBD1. Unmatched junction bases numbered 4, after V lost 7 bases and J lost 5 bases. The CDR3 length is 13 residues. Germline assignment: CDR1 LGHDT and CDR2 YNNKEL (reference sequence). The CDR3 here is CASKGQVDNEQFF. The CDR3 bases are TGTGCCAGCAAGGGACAGGTTGACAATGAGCAGTTCTTC.

V is TRBV28 and J is TRBJ1-4; tentatively, D is TRBD1 (6 bases). This CDR3 comprises 16 residues. Trimming cost V 5 bases and J 9 bases, with 22 bases left between them. Germline V gene sequence: CDR1 MDHEN, CDR2 SYDVKM. In DNA, the CDR3 is TGTGCCAGCAGTCCCACAGGGATCGGGGCTCGACAAAAACTGTTTTTT. This encodes CASSPTGIGARQKLFF.

The rearrangement links TRBV6-5 to TRBJ1-1, with TRBD1 matching over 9 bases. The CDR3 runs to 16 residues. Trimming removed 2 bases from V and 4 bases from J; junction bases left unmatched: 8. Looked up from germline, CDR1 is MNHEY and CDR2 is SVGAGI. The CDR3 coding sequence is TGTGCCAGCAGTTACGCTCTGGGACAGGGCGGCACTGAAGCTTTCTTT. Its translation: CASSYALGQGGTEAFF.

The chain recombines TRBV7-8 with TRBJ2-5; 10 nucleotides agree with TRBD2. From germline, CDR1 is SGHVS and CDR2 FQNEAQ. The V segment lost 5 bases and the J segment 4 bases; nucleotides outside the gene matches: 7. The CDR3 has 15 residues. The CDR3 region has the DNA TGTGCCAGCAGCATAACCGGGACTAGCGCAGAGACCCAGTACTTC. Translated: CASSITGTSAETQYF.

The J gene is TRBJ1-4, the V gene TRBV21-1. TRBV21-1 is a documented pseudogene. The CDR3 consists of 14 residues. The CDR3 loop is CASSKVLTNEKLFF. The CDR3 DNA sequence: TGTGCCAGCAGCAAAGTACTAACGAATGAAAAACTGTTTTTT.

The V call is TRBV5-1, the J call TRBJ1-2; D is undetermined. This CDR3 comprises 14 residues. Germline CDR1 reads SGHRS; CDR2 reads YFSETQ. The V end lost 1 base, the J end lost 4 bases, and 11 bases lay between the germline ends. The CDR3 coding sequence is TGCGCCAGCAGCTTGTCTCCGGGGTCCTATGGCTACACCTTC. This gives the protein CASSLSPGSYGYTF.

This rearrangement joins TRBV28 to TRBJ1-2; TRBD1 aligns across 9 bases. Trimming cost V 2 bases and J 13 bases; bases outside gene matches: 14. Germline-derived CDR1 and CDR2 are MDHEN and SYDVKM. This CDR3 has 15 residues. The CDR3 spells CASSLKGPGTGSSTF. DNA of the CDR3: TGTGCCAGCAGTTTAAAGGGACCCGGGACAGGGTCTAGCACCTTC.

This clone came up a few times. The chain carries TRBV7-9 and TRBJ1-2, with D possibly being TRBD1 (5 bases). The CDR3 runs to 13 residues. From germline, CDR1 is SEHNR and CDR2 FQNEAQ (reference sequence). Trimming pared 5 bases from V and 5 bases from J, leaving 12 bases between. CDR3 region: CASSEQGKYGYTF. The CDR3 DNA follows: TGTGCCAGCAGCGAGCAGGGCAAATATGGCTACACCTTC.